The 28 T cell receptor beta chains below all came from one sample that was sequenced in a study of T cell changes during pregnancy in multiple sclerosis. Some clones are missing from TCRdb's copy, which holds only in-frame ones; the method was immunoSEQ multiplex PCR. The sample shows tens of thousands of clones, 93% of them seen only once. The sample here was peripheral blood, taken after pregnancy. These receptors were obtained from a female donor with multiple sclerosis, enrolled in a pregnancy study.

The chain recombines TRBV19 with TRBJ2-7, with D perhaps TRBD1 (5 bases). CDR1 is LNHDA, CDR2 SQIVND, per germline (reference sequence). The ends were cut back, 3 bases at V and 1 base at J, with 16 bases in the middle. This CDR3 region has 16 residues. The CDR3 coding sequence is TGTGCCAGTAGTATGCCCACAGGAGAAAAATCCTACGAGCAGTACTTC. It codes for CASSMPTGEKSYEQYF.

The chain is built from TRBV7-6 and TRBJ2-7; TRBD1 matches 11 bases. V lost 3 bases, J lost 0 bases, and 1 base stayed unmatched. In germline, CDR1 is SGHVS, CDR2 FNYEAQ. The CDR3 is 15 amino acids. Here the CDR3 reads CASSFGTGGSYEQYF. CDR3 coding DNA: TGTGCCAGCAGCTTCGGGACAGGGGGCTCCTACGAGCAGTACTTC.

The genes are TRBV2 and TRBJ2-2; D is unclear. Germline lookup yields CDR1 SNHLY and CDR2 FYNNEI. This CDR3 comprises 13 residues. V lost 6 bases to trimming and J lost 4 bases, with 9 bases between them. CDR3 amino acids: CASRLTTTGELFF. In nucleotides, the CDR3 is TGTGCCAGCAGGCTTACTACCACCGGGGAGCTGTTTTTT. Looking up the rest from reference TRBV2 and TRBJ2-2 gives the full variable domain: EPEVTQTPSHQVTQMGQEVILRCVPISNHLYFYWYRQILGQKVEFLVSFYNNEISEKSEIFDDQFSVERPDGSNFTLKIRSTKLEDSAMYFCASRLTTTGELFFGEGSRLTVL.

The J gene is TRBJ2-3, the V gene TRBV19; 9 bases are shared with TRBD2. The V and J ends lost 3 bases and 10 bases, in that order; junction bases with no gene match: 5. The CDR3 loop spans 13 amino acids. CDR1 LNHDA and CDR2 SQIVND come from the germline V gene (reference sequence). The DNA for the CDR3 is TGTGCCAGTAGTATTTCTAGCGGGATCGCGCAGTATTTT. Its translation: CASSISSGIAQYF.

The rearrangement links TRBV6-5 to TRBJ2-7, with TRBD1 as a possible D gene (5 bases). This CDR3 spans 13 amino acids. Germline V gene lookup returns CDR1 MNHEY and CDR2 SVGAGI. V was cut by 5 bases and J by 2 bases, with 10 bases left in between. The CDR3 region has the DNA TGTGCCAGCAGTAGGATAGGGGCCTACGAGCAGTACTTC. Translated, it gives CASSRIGAYEQYF.

V gene TRBV29-1 combines with J gene TRBJ2-2; D is ambiguous. Trimming cost V 7 bases and J 2 bases, with 11 bases left between them. The length of the CDR3 is 13 residues. CDR1 and CDR2 (germline): SQVTM, ANQGSEA. The CDR3 DNA sequence: TGCAGCGCTCCGTCTACTAACACCGGGGAGCTGTTTTTT. Amino acid sequence: CSAPSTNTGELFF.

This chain joins TRBV6-5 and TRBJ2-7, with a tentative D call TRBD1 (5 bases). The CDR3 has 14 residues. Germline CDR1 is MNHEY and CDR2 is SVGAGI. The V end was cut by 1 base, the J end by 1 base, with 8 bases between. The CDR3 DNA reads TGTGCCAGCAGTTACTTCCAGGGTTCCTACGAGCAGTACTTC. This encodes CASSYFQGSYEQYF.

The J gene is TRBJ2-7, the V gene TRBV19, with 10 bases that match TRBD2. CDR1 LNHDA and CDR2 SQIVND come from the germline V gene (reference sequence). V lost 10 bases and J lost 3; bases outside the gene matches: 6. CDR3 length: 13 amino acids. CDR3 amino acids: CATSWTSGYEQYF. As DNA, the CDR3 is TGTGCCACCTCTTGGACTAGCGGCTACGAGCAGTACTTC.

This rearrangement joins TRBV5-5 to TRBJ2-4; D is undetermined. CDR1 SGHKS and CDR2 YYEKEE come from the germline V gene (reference sequence). V lost 0 bases, J lost 0 bases, and 13 bases lay in between. The CDR3 extends over 17 amino acids. The CDR3 spells CASSLDSVRLAKNIQYF. CDR3 sequence (DNA): TGTGCCAGCAGCTTGGATAGTGTGAGGTTAGCCAAAAACATTCAGTACTTC.

This chain connects TRBV7-9 to TRBJ2-7; perhaps TRBD2 as D (5 bases). V shed 1 base and J shed 0 bases, with 10 bases lying between them. In germline, CDR1 is SEHNR, CDR2 FQNEAQ (reference sequence). The CDR3 totals 15 residues. The DNA for the CDR3 is TGTGCCAGCAGCTTAGTTTCGGGGAGCTCCTACGAGCAGTACTTC. Its protein is CASSLVSGSSYEQYF. Full variable domain (remainder filled in from reference TRBV7-9 and TRBJ2-7): DTGVSQNPRHKITKRGQNVTFRCDPISEHNRLYWYRQTLGQGPEFLTYFQNEAQLEKSRLLSDRFSAERPKGSFSTLEIQRTEQGDSAMYLCASSLVSGSSYEQYFGPGTRLTVT.

This chain links TRBV5-6 with TRBJ1-2; no firm D call. Trimming left V 0 bases short and J 3 bases short, with 12 bases between. The CDR3 loop spans 15 amino acids. Germline-derived CDR1 and CDR2 are SGHDT and YYEEEE. CDR3 bases: TGTGCCAGCAGCTTGGAACGGGAGGGAGACTATGGCTACACCTTC. Protein sequence: CASSLEREGDYGYTF.

The chain joins TRBV11-3 to TRBJ1-5, with TRBD1 identical over 10 bases. The J segment lost 5 bases and the V segment lost 5 bases, leaving 12 bases of the junction unmatched. Germline CDR1 and CDR2: SGHNT and YENEEA. The CDR3 is 17 amino acids. The CDR3 DNA is TGTGCCAGCAGCGCGGTGGGGACAGGGGTTTTCCATCAGCCCCAGCATTTT. This gives the protein CASSAVGTGVFHQPQHF.

The J gene is TRBJ2-1, the V gene TRBV7-3; 10 bases align to TRBD2. The V segment lost 2 bases and the J segment 6 bases; nucleotides outside the gene matches: 7. CDR3 length: 16 amino acids. Per the germline V gene, CDR1 is SGHTA and CDR2 is FQGTGA. Written as DNA, the CDR3 is TGTGCCAGCAGCTTATGGGCTAGCGGGAGCACCAATGAGCAGTTCTTC. Translated, it gives CASSLWASGSTNEQFF.

The rearrangement uses TRBV2 and TRBJ2-7; weak D call: TRBD2 (5 bases). The V end lost 5 bases, the J end lost 2 bases, and 10 bases lay between the germline ends. The CDR3 contains 13 residues. Germline V CDR1 and CDR2: SNHLY, FYNNEI. The CDR3 DNA reads TGTGCCAGCAGTTTCGGACTTACCTACGAGCAGTACTTC. This codes for CASSFGLTYEQYF.

The rearrangement joins TRBV6-5 to TRBJ2-7; no reliable D call. V shed 0 bases and J shed 6 bases, with 12 bases lying between them. CDR3 size: 14 residues. Germline V gene sequence: CDR1 MNHEY, CDR2 SVGAGI. The CDR3 nucleotides are TGTGCCAGCAGTTACTCAAGAGTGTCTGGCGAGCAGTACTTC. As protein: CASSYSRVSGEQYF.

In its sample, this clone was seen once. The chain recombines TRBV6-4 with TRBJ2-5; TRBD1 matches at 8 bases. The V gene's germline CDR1 is MRHNA and CDR2 SNTAGT. With 2 bases clipped from V and 5 bases from J, the junction kept 7 bases outside the gene matches. CDR3 length: 15 residues. Here the CDR3 DNA reads TGTGCCAGCAGTGACGCCGACAGGGGTTGGGAGACCCAGTACTTC. It codes for CASSDADRGWETQYF.

The chain couples TRBV7-2 to TRBJ2-1; TRBD1 might be the D (5 bases). V lost 0 bases to trimming and J lost 6 bases, with 12 bases between them. Germline values: CDR1 SGHTA, CDR2 FQGNSA. There are 15 residues in the CDR3. For the CDR3, the DNA is TGTGCCAGCAGCTTAGCGGGGCTCGCCGGCAATGAGCAGTTCTTC. Residues: CASSLAGLAGNEQFF. Looking up the rest from reference TRBV7-2 and TRBJ2-1 gives the full variable domain: GAGVSQSPSNKVTEKGKDVELRCDPISGHTALYWYRQSLGQGLEFLIYFQGNSAPDKSGLPSDRFSAERTGGSVSTLTIQRTQQEDSAVYLCASSLAGLAGNEQFFGPGTRLTVL.

This clone was seen only a few times. The V call is TRBV5-5, the J call TRBJ1-1; TRBD1 agrees at 8 bases. J lost 1 base, V lost 7 bases, and 12 bases had no gene match. Germline-derived CDR1 and CDR2 are SGHKS and YYEKEE (reference sequence). This CDR3 is built from 16 residues. The CDR3 DNA reads TGTGCCAGCGACTTCAGGGGGCAAGGGGCGAACACTGAAGCTTTCTTT. Its translation: CASDFRGQGANTEAFF. Full variable domain (missing parts from reference TRBV5-5 and TRBJ1-1): DAGVTQSPTHLIKTRGQQVTLRCSPISGHKSVSWYQQVLGQGPQFIFQYYEKEERGRGNFPDRFSARQFPNYSSELNVNALLLGDSALYLCASDFRGQGANTEAFFGQGTRLTVV.

This chain links TRBV29-1 with TRBJ1-1; D unclear. This CDR3 is built from 15 residues. Germline CDR1 reads SQVTM; CDR2 reads ANQGSEA. V lost 3 bases and J lost 0, with 14 bases in between. The CDR3 loop reads CSVEGRLNMNTEAFF. CDR3 DNA: TGCAGCGTTGAGGGCAGACTAAATATGAACACTGAAGCTTTCTTT.

This chain links TRBV9 with TRBJ1-5; TRBD1 agrees at 9 bases. The J segment lost 2 bases and the V segment lost 4 bases, leaving 4 bases of the junction unmatched. Germline assignment: CDR1 SGDLS and CDR2 YYNGEE. The CDR3 runs 15 residues. This CDR3 is CASSRTGVGNQPQHF. The CDR3 coding sequence is TGTGCCAGCAGCAGGACAGGGGTGGGCAATCAGCCCCAGCATTTT. Complete variable domain (other parts from reference TRBV9 and TRBJ1-5): DSGVTQTPKHLITATGQRVTLRCSPRSGDLSVYWYQQSLDQGLQFLIQYYNGEERAKGNILERFSAQQFPDLHSELNLSSLELGDSALYFCASSRTGVGNQPQHFGDGTRLSIL.

The genes are TRBV6-1 and TRBJ2-7; 9 bases line up with TRBD2. The germline gives CDR1 MNHNS, CDR2 SASEGT. The V gene end was trimmed by 1 base and the J gene end by 2 bases; junction bases not matched to a gene: 3. CDR3 size: 15 residues. The CDR3 nucleotides are TGTGCCAGCAGTGAAGGACTAGCGGTAACCTACGAGCAGTACTTC. Amino acid sequence: CASSEGLAVTYEQYF.

The V call is TRBV9, the J call TRBJ2-1; the match to TRBD2 covers 8 bases. CDR1 is SGDLS and CDR2 is YYNGEE in the germline V gene. The trim removed 4 bases at V and 3 bases at J, leaving 6 bases unmatched. The CDR3 has 15 residues. The CDR3 DNA is TGTGCCAGCAGCAAAATTAGCGGGAACTACAATGAGCAGTTCTTC. Its translation: CASSKISGNYNEQFF.

This clone came up once. The chain employs TRBV6-6 and TRBJ1-2; 10 bases align to TRBD1. Trimming cost V 2 bases and J 7 bases; bases outside gene matches: 4. CDR1 and CDR2 from the germline V gene are MNHNY and SVGAGI (reference sequence). This CDR3 contains 14 residues. In DNA form, the CDR3 reads TGTGCCAGCAGTTACGTGGGACAGGGGCCTGGCTACACCTTC. This gives the protein CASSYVGQGPGYTF.

This clone showed up just once. The chain employs TRBV29-1 and TRBJ2-7; D not certain. CDR3 length: 10 residues. CDR1 and CDR2 from the germline V gene are SQVTM and ANQGSEA. V shed 8 bases and J shed 5 bases, with 10 bases lying between them. This chain's CDR3 is CSKLSDEQYF. In DNA, the CDR3 is TGCAGCAAACTCTCGGACGAGCAGTACTTC.

This chain connects TRBV6-1 to TRBJ1-1; D gene uncertain. The CDR3 is made up of 14 amino acids. Germline V gene data show CDR1 as MNHNS and CDR2 as SASEGT. V shed 7 bases and J shed 4 bases, with 16 bases lying between them. CDR3: CASTRFMGGTEAFF. The CDR3, as DNA: TGTGCCAGCACCCGATTTATGGGAGGCACTGAAGCTTTCTTT.

The chain employs TRBV11-2 and TRBJ2-3; D unresolved. The germline V and J ends were trimmed by 2 bases and 0 bases, with 12 bases remaining between them. The germline V gene encodes CDR1 SGHAT and CDR2 FQNNGV. The CDR3 has 16 residues. For the CDR3, the DNA is TGTGCCAGCAGCTTACGGCTCTCAGCGAGCACAGATACGCAGTATTTT. Translation gives CASSLRLSASTDTQYF.

The rearrangement links TRBV2 to TRBJ2-1, with 10 nucleotides matching TRBD2. The ends lost 6 bases at V and 7 bases at J; junction bases unmatched: 12. Looked up from germline, CDR1 is SNHLY and CDR2 is FYNNEI. CDR3 size: 16 residues. CDR3 nucleotides: TGTGCCAGCAGGGAGCTCGCTAGCGGGAGTCGAAATGAGCAGTTCTTC. Protein sequence: CASRELASGSRNEQFF.

V is TRBV11-3 and J is TRBJ2-7, with 9 positions matching TRBD2. The CDR3 has 14 amino acids. Germline V CDR1 and CDR2: SGHNT, YENEEA. With V trimmed by 5 bases and J by 3 bases, 5 bases remained unmatched. This CDR3 reads CASSETSGVYEQYF. The CDR3 nucleotides are TGTGCCAGCAGCGAGACTAGCGGAGTCTACGAGCAGTACTTC.